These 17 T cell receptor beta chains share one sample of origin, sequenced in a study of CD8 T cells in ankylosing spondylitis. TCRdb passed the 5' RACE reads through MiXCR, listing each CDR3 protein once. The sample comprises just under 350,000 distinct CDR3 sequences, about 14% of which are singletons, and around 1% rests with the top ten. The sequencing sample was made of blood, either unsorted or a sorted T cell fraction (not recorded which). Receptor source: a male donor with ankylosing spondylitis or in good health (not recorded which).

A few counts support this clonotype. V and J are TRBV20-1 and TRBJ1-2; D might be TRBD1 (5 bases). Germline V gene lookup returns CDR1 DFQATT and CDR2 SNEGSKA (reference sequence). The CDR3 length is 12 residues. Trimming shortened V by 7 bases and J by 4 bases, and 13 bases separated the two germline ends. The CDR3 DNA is TGCAGTGTCGGAGGGGCCTTCTATGGCTACACCTTC. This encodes CSVGGAFYGYTF.

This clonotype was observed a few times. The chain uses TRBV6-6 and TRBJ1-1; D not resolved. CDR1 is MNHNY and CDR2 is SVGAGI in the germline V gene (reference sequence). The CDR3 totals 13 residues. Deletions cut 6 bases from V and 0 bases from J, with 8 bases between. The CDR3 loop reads CASRSRVNTEAFF. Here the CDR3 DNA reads TGTGCCAGCAGGAGTAGGGTGAACACTGAAGCTTTCTTT.

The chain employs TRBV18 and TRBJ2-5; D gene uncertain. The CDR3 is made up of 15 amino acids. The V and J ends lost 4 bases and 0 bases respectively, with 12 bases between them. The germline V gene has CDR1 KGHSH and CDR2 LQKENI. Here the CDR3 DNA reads TGTGCCAGCTCACTCGTTCCGACGGACCAAGAGACCCAGTACTTC. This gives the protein CASSLVPTDQETQYF.

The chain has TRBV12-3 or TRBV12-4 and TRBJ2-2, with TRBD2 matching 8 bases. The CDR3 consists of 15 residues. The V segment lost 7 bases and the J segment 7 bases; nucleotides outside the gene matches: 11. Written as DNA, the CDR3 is TGTGCCAGCATGGCCCCGACGGGGGGGATCGGGGAGCTGTTTTTT. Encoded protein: CASMAPTGGIGELFF.

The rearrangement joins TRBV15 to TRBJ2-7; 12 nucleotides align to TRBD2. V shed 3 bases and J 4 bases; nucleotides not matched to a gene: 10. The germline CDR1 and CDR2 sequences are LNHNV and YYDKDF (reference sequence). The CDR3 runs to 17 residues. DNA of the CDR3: TGTGCCACCAGCAGGGCTGGACTAGCGGGAAGGTCTTACGAGCAGTACTTC. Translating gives CATSRAGLAGRSYEQYF.

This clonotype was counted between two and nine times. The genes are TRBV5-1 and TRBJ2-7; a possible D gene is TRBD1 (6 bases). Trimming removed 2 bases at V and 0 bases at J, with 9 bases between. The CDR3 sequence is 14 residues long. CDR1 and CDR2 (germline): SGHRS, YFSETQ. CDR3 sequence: CASSFDRSSYEQYF. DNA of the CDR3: TGCGCCAGCAGCTTCGACAGGAGCTCCTACGAGCAGTACTTC.

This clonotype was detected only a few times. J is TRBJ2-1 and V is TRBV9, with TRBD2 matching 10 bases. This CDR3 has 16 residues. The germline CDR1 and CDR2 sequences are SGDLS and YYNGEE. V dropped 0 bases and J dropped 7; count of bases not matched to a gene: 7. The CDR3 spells CASSVGASGSRNEQFF. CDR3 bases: TGTGCCAGCAGCGTAGGCGCTAGCGGGAGTAGAAATGAGCAGTTCTTC.

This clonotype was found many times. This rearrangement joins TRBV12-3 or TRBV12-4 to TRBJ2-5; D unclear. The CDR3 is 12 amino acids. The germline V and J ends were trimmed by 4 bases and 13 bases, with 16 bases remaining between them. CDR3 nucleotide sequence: TGTGCCAGCAGTTCCGGACGTGAGTCACGGTACTTC. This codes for CASSSGRESRYF.

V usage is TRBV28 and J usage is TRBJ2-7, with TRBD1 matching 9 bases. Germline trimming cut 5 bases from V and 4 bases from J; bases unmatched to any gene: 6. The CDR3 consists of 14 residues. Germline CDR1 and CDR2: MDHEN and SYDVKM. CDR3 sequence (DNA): TGTGCCAGCAGTCCTCCGGACAGGGGTTACGAGCAGTACTTC. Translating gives CASSPPDRGYEQYF.

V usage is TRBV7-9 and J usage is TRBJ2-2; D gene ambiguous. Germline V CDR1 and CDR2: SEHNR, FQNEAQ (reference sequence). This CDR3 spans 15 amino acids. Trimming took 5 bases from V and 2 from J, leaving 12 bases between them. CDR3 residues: CASSAGLGNTGELFF. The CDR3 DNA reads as TGTGCCAGCAGCGCCGGGCTCGGTAACACCGGGGAGCTGTTTTTT.

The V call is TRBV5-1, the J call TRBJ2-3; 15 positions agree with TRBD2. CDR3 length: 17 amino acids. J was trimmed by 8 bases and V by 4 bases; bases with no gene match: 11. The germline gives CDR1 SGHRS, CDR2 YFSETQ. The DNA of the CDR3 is TGCGCCAGCAGCCCTTACCCCGGGACTAGCGGGGGGCTTACGCAGTATTTT. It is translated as CASSPYPGTSGGLTQYF.

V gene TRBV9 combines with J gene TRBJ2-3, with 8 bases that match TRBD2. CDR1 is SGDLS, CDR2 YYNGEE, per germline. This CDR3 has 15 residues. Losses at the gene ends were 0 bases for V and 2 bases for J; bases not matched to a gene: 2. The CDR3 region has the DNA TGTGCCAGCAGCGTAGGCGGGAGGTCCACAGATACGCAGTATTTT. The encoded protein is CASSVGGRSTDTQYF.

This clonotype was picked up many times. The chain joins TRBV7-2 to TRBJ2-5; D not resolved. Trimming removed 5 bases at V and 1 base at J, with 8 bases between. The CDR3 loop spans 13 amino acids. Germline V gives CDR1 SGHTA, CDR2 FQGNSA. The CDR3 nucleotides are TGTGCCAGCAGCCAGGTGGCCCAAGAGACCCAGTACTTC. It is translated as CASSQVAQETQYF.

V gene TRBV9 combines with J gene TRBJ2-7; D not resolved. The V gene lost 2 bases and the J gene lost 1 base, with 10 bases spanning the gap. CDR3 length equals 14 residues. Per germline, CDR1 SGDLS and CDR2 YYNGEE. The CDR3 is CASSVAASSYEQYF. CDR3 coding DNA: TGTGCCAGCAGCGTCGCGGCCTCTTCCTACGAGCAGTACTTC.

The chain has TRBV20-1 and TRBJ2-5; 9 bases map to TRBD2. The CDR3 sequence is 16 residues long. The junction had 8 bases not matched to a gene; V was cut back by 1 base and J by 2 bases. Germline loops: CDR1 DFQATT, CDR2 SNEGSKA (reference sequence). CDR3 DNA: TGCAGTGCTAGAGGGGGGAGGCTAGCGGGACAAGAGACCCAGTACTTC. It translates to CSARGGRLAGQETQYF.

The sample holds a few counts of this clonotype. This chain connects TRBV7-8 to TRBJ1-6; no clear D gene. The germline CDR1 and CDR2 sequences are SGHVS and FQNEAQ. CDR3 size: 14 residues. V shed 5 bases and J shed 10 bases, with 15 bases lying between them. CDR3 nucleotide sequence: TGTGCCAGCAGCCCGACTAGCCCCTACTCACCCCTCCACTTT. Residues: CASSPTSPYSPLHF.

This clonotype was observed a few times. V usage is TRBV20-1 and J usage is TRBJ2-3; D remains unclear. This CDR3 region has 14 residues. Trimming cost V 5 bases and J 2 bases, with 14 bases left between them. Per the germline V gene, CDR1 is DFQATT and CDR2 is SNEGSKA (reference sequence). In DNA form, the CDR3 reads TGCAGTGCTCGACCCCCGTCCAACACAGATACGCAGTATTTT. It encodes CSARPPSNTDTQYF.